Given below is one T cell receptor (beta chain) in context. The table lists this clone with a count of one. It has no known antigen specificity. Per-base qualities were not stored, and no clone one base away is much larger. The entire isolated RNA was reverse transcribed using the High Capacity cDNA Reverse Transcription Kit, and thus expressed TCRB transcripts were sequenced. Stem cell-like memory T cell samples underwent survey-depth immunoSEQ sequencing, averaging approximately 920,000 total reads per sample. After sorted cells were lysed in RLT buffer, RNA was extracted with DNase-treated RNeasy Micro or Mini kits, with the choice depending on cell number. To prevent cross-contamination, each cell subset was processed individually, whereas patient and healthy donor samples were processed jointly. The immunoSEQ multiplex PCR was used to amplify TCRB sequences from cDNA, generating 87-bp fragments that spanned the CDR3 region. The amplicons were sequenced using the Illumina HiSeq platform. Under the source paper's analysis protocol: PCR bias was corrected computationally using synthetic template baselines, and reads within Hamming distance 2 were collapsed, with unmergeable singletons discarded. By aligning reads against IMGT, V, D and J genes, CDR3 length, and insertions or deletions at six rearrangement sites were assigned. Within each subset, clonotype counts were normalized to sorted cell number, after which true diversity and Gini coefficients were computed with the tcR R package. The overlap coefficient, calculated on TCRB nucleotide sequences, was used to quantify repertoire sharing. This is the immuneACCESS table as TCRdb keeps it, with only in-frame sequences that have V and J called. A part of the clones is gone; compared with another copy, unresolved V genes explain less than half, and the rest is unexplained. Clone size and V and J calls were adopted from that table, with D and trimming inferred from the DNA. The sample table lists fewer than 20,000 clones, around 59% of them with a count of one. The ten most abundant clones make up roughly 0.45% of the sample.

The data derive from a study of beta chain features in type 1 diabetes (dated by TCRdb to about 2018). Regarding the complete study: Patients and healthy donors did not differ in mean age, gender distribution, total cell number or subset yield. Across all samples, about 110 million sorted cells were examined, and cell number per subset correlated strongly with RNA yield. The study compared TCRB repertoires of sorted circulating CD4+ T cell subsets between recently diagnosed type 1 diabetes patients and matched healthy donors. Regulatory and stem cell-like memory subsets were isolated from only 8 patients and roughly eight healthy donors, whereas naive and central memory subsets came from all 28 donors.

Study-wide findings and limitations: PCR may preferentially amplify shorter templates, but because patient and control samples were amplified and corrected together, any resulting skew would affect both groups equally. Only small numbers of individuals were included in the HLA sub-analyses, which left unresolved whether HLA type had any influence on TCRB rearrangement. At VDJ recombination sites, patients with type 1 diabetes made fewer insertions and deleted more nucleotides, a pattern implying thymic rearrangement abnormalities. A moderate but significant shortening of TCRB CDR3 length was observed in type 1 diabetes patients in all four CD4+ subsets. The naive, central memory and regulatory TCRB repertoires appeared to resemble one another more closely among patients than among healthy donors. Sequencing cDNA rather than genomic DNA could over-represent highly expressing activated cells, although activation and CD3 levels did not differ between groups.

From cysteine to phenylalanine, the CDR3 is 12 amino acids long. The sequence is cut down to CDR3 DNA, 36 bases in frame from base 1. For CDR1 and CDR2, the germline V gene (reference sequence) lists MNHNY and SVGAGI. A distance of 5 bases separates the germline ends of V and J, which lose 1 base and 4 bases respectively. From each donor, a single peripheral blood sample of approximately 110 mL on average was drawn into heparinised tubes. A BD FACSAria II was used to sort naive, central memory, regulatory and stem cell-like memory CD4+ T cells with a panel that included CD45RO, CCR7, CD25, CD127, CD95 and CD27. All sorted populations exceeded 98% purity. PBMCs were isolated right away by Lymphoprep density gradient centrifugation and were stained directly, without culture. So that batch effects would be minimized, each experiment stained and sorted samples in pairs, pairing one healthy donor with one patient.

The TCR sequence derives from a woman aged 18-35 years in good health. Sequences were obtained from stem cell memory CD4+ T cells from blood. The cell subset or site label, read with the paper, signifies: stem cell-like memory CD4+ T cells. This chain joins TRBV6-6 to TRBJ2-7; the D gene cannot be resolved reliably. The CDR3 protein is CASSYYTYEQYF. The DNA sequence is as follows: TGTGCCAGCAGTTACTATACTTACGAGCAGTACTTC.